The 32 T cell receptor beta chains presented below share a single source sample, sequenced in a study of blood T cell repertoires in COVID-19 (dated by TCRdb to 2018 to 2020). The library was produced with the immunoSEQ multiplex PCR assay. TCRdb stores this immuneACCESS table with in-frame sequences only. Part of the clones is absent; in the studies checked, under half of the shortfall reflects unresolved V genes, and no reason is known for the rest. Across this sample there are fewer than 250,000 clones, with about 88% seen only once. Of the sample, 0.72% falls within the top ten clones. Input material: peripheral blood. All receptors derive from a man aged 40-49 years with acute or convalescent COVID-19.

The CDR3 DNA is TGTGCCAGCAGCCGAGGCCATAGCAATCAGCCCCAGCATTTT. It yields the protein CASSRGHSNQPQHF. V is TRBV3-1 (or the pseudogene TRBV3-2) and J is TRBJ1-5; no firm D call. The CDR3 runs to 14 residues. V dropped 4 bases and J dropped 0 bases, with 7 bases sitting between them. Looked up from germline, CDR1 is LGHDT and CDR2 is YNNKEL (reference sequence).

This clone was seen only a few times. The V call is TRBV6-5, the J call TRBJ2-7, with D possibly TRBD1 on 6 matching bases. V was pared by 5 bases and J by 2 bases, with 16 bases between. In germline, CDR1 is MNHEY, CDR2 SVGAGI. CDR3 length: 15 residues. The CDR3 region has the DNA TGTGCCAGCAGTACTGACAGGCCTTTCCCCTACGAGCAGTACTTC. Its protein product is CASSTDRPFPYEQYF.

This clone was recorded once. As DNA, the CDR3 is TGTGCCAGCAGCTTCGGGGGGGATCATGCAGATACGCAGTATTTT. Translated: CASSFGGDHADTQYF. The chain couples TRBV11-3 to TRBJ2-3, with 8 bases identical to TRBD2. The CDR3 is made up of 15 amino acids. The ends lost 3 bases at V and 4 bases at J; junction bases unmatched: 6. From germline, CDR1 is SGHNT and CDR2 YENEEA. The full variable domain, with the rest looked up from reference TRBV11-3 and TRBJ2-3, is EAGVVQSPRYKIIEKKQPVAFWCNPISGHNTLYWYLQNLGQGPELLIRYENEEAVDDSQLPKDRFSAERLKGVDSTLKIQPAELGDSAVYLCASSFGGDHADTQYFGPGTRLTVL.

The rearrangement links TRBV27 to TRBJ2-7; 9 nucleotides match TRBD1. V was pared by 4 bases and J by 1 base, with 8 bases of the junction left unmatched. CDR1 MNHEY and CDR2 SMNVEV come from the germline V gene (reference sequence). The CDR3 covers 16 residues. CDR3 protein: CASSSFPGQGSYEQYF. CDR3 bases: TGTGCCAGCAGTTCCTTCCCGGGACAGGGATCCTACGAGCAGTACTTC.

The V and J genes are TRBV4-3 and TRBJ1-2; TRBD1 agrees at 8 bases. This CDR3 comprises 16 residues. Germline values: CDR1 LGHNA, CDR2 YSLEER. V lost 3 bases to trimming and J lost 2 bases; unmatched junction nucleotides: 8. This chain's CDR3 is CASSQTRGQWNYGYTF. The DNA for the CDR3 is TGCGCCAGCAGCCAGACCAGGGGGCAATGGAACTATGGCTACACCTTC.

This rearrangement joins TRBV19 to TRBJ1-5; TRBD1 aligns across 7 bases. Per germline, CDR1 LNHDA and CDR2 SQIVND (reference sequence). The J segment lost 3 bases and the V segment lost 5 bases, leaving 4 bases of the junction unmatched. The CDR3 spans 14 residues. CDR3 sequence reads: CASSRDRINQPQHF. The CDR3 coding sequence is TGTGCCAGTAGTCGGGACAGAATCAATCAGCCCCAGCATTTT.

The V gene is TRBV5-6, the J gene TRBJ2-1; TRBD2 matches at 16 bases. The ends lost 3 bases at V and 8 bases at J; junction bases unmatched: 11. CDR3 length: 18 amino acids. The germline V gene has CDR1 SGHDT and CDR2 YYEEEE. CDR3 nucleotides: TGTGCCAGCAGCTCGCCGGGACTAGCGGGAGGGCCAGAAGATGAGCAGTTCTTC. Translated, it gives CASSSPGLAGGPEDEQFF.

CDR3: CASSHRVGTIYF. The CDR3 bases are TGTGCCAGCAGTCACAGGGTAGGGACCATATATTTT. This chain joins TRBV12-3 or TRBV12-4 and TRBJ1-3, with D possibly TRBD1 on 6 matching bases. The V end was cut by 5 bases, the J end by 10 bases, with 12 bases between. The CDR3 is 12 residues long.

This chain connects TRBV2 to TRBJ2-6; no clear D gene. Trimming removed 7 bases at V and 0 bases at J, with 7 bases between. The CDR3 contains 14 residues. Germline V gene sequence: CDR1 SNHLY, CDR2 FYNNEI. CDR3 nucleotides: TGTGCCAGCAACGCACTCTCTGGGGCCAACGTCCTGACTTTC. It is translated as CASNALSGANVLTF. The full variable domain, with the rest looked up from reference TRBV2 and TRBJ2-6, is EPEVTQTPSHQVTQMGQEVILRCVPISNHLYFYWYRQILGQKVEFLVSFYNNEISEKSEIFDDQFSVERPDGSNFTLKIRSTKLEDSAMYFCASNALSGANVLTFGAGSRLTVL.

The chain joins TRBV11-1 to TRBJ1-6, with TRBD1 matching 7 bases. The germline V gene encodes CDR1 SGHAT and CDR2 FQDESV (reference sequence). This CDR3 region has 15 residues. J gave up 7 bases and V 3 bases, and 6 bases lay outside the gene matches. The CDR3 sequence: CASSFLQGRNSPLHF. In nucleotides, the CDR3 is TGTGCCAGCAGCTTCCTACAGGGGCGGAATTCACCCCTCCACTTT.

This chain connects TRBV28 to TRBJ2-7; 9 bases are a match to TRBD1. After removal of 7 bases from V and 5 bases from J, the junction contained 12 bases not matched to a gene. Germline V gene lookup returns CDR1 MDHEN and CDR2 SYDVKM. This CDR3 comprises 15 residues. Written as DNA, the CDR3 is TGTGCCAGCACCTCAGGGGACAGGGCGCGTCACGAGCAGTACTTC. Translating it yields CASTSGDRARHEQYF.

This sequence joins TRBV6-5 and TRBJ2-7; 7 bases match TRBD1. From germline, CDR1 is MNHEY and CDR2 SVGAGI. There are 12 residues in the CDR3. The V gene end was trimmed by 7 bases and the J gene end by 3 bases; junction bases not matched to a gene: 3. The CDR3 spells CASNHRGYEQYF. In DNA, the CDR3 is TGTGCCAGCAACCACAGGGGCTACGAGCAGTACTTC.

The rearrangement links TRBV4-1 to TRBJ1-5, with D tentatively TRBD1 (6 bases). V lost 8 bases, J lost 0 bases, and 17 bases lay in between. CDR1 and CDR2 (germline): MGHRA, YSYEKL. This CDR3 contains 16 residues. In DNA form, the CDR3 reads TGCGCCAGCTCAGGGGAACGGGTCGATAGCAATCAGCCCCAGCATTTT. Translating it yields CASSGERVDSNQPQHF.

The chain joins TRBV5-4 to TRBJ2-1; 7 nucleotides match TRBD1. The CDR3 covers 16 residues. Germline V gene lookup returns CDR1 SGHNT and CDR2 YYREEE (reference sequence). J was trimmed by 0 bases and V by 3 bases; bases with no gene match: 6. CDR3 in DNA: TGTGCCAGCAGCTCCCAGACAGGGCTCTCCTACAATGAGCAGTTCTTC. Translation gives CASSSQTGLSYNEQFF.

The chain links TRBV2 to TRBJ1-4; 7 nucleotides align to TRBD1. This CDR3 comprises 14 residues. Germline CDR1 reads SNHLY; CDR2 reads FYNNEI. The V segment lost 6 bases and the J segment 4 bases; nucleotides outside the gene matches: 5. CDR3 sequence reads: CASSWDSFNEKLFF. DNA for the CDR3: TGTGCCAGCAGCTGGGACAGCTTTAATGAAAAACTGTTTTTT.

The chain links TRBV7-2 to TRBJ2-1; D might be TRBD1 (5 bases). CDR1 SGHTA and CDR2 FQGNSA come from the germline V gene. The CDR3 is made up of 19 amino acids. V lost 2 bases and J lost 8, with 28 bases in between. CDR3 nucleotide sequence: TGTGCCAGCAGCTTAAGTTCTTTGGGGCCGCTGATCTTCGCAGATGAGCAGTTCTTC. Translating gives CASSLSSLGPLIFADEQFF.

The chain carries TRBV4-1 and TRBJ1-1; D remains ambiguous. Germline V lookup: CDR1 MGHRA, CDR2 YSYEKL. The CDR3 totals 15 residues. V lost 3 bases to trimming and J lost 3 bases, with 14 bases between them. The CDR3 DNA reads as TGCGCCAGCAGCCACGCGCCTCACGGGGACACTGAAGCTTTCTTT. Translation gives CASSHAPHGDTEAFF.

The V call is TRBV7-2, the J call TRBJ2-2; 10 bases match TRBD1. This CDR3 is 14 amino acids long. Germline V gene sequence: CDR1 SGHTA, CDR2 FQGNSA. J lost 8 bases, V lost 8 bases, and 8 bases had no gene match. The CDR3 coding sequence is TGTGCCAGCGGTCATCGACAGGGGGCAGGGGAGCTGTTTTTT. As protein: CASGHRQGAGELFF. Based on the CDR3 plus reference TRBV7-2 and TRBJ2-2, the full variable domain is GAGVSQSPSNKVTEKGKDVELRCDPISGHTALYWYRQSLGQGLEFLIYFQGNSAPDKSGLPSDRFSAERTGGSVSTLTIQRTQQEDSAVYLCASGHRQGAGELFFGEGSRLTVL.

The gene calls are TRBV6-1 and TRBJ1-2, with 9 bases aligning to TRBD1. CDR1 is MNHNS, CDR2 SASEGT, per germline. V was pared by 1 base and J by 7 bases, with 4 bases of the junction left unmatched. This CDR3 has 14 residues. The DNA for the CDR3 is TGTGCCAGCAGTGAAGTACAGGGGGCTGGTGGCTACACCTTC. Translated: CASSEVQGAGGYTF.

This clone has only a few counts. CDR3 loop: CASSGSSGSTYEQYF. CDR3 nucleotide sequence: TGCGCCAGCAGTGGTTCTAGCGGGAGCACCTACGAGCAGTACTTC. The chain couples TRBV10-1 to TRBJ2-7; 10 bases align to TRBD2. Germline V CDR1 and CDR2: WNHNN, SYGVQD (reference sequence). CDR3 length equals 15 residues. V was clipped by 4 bases and J by 2 bases; unmatched bases: 5.

This chain uses TRBV7-3 with TRBJ2-1, with D tentatively TRBD1 (5 bases). Per the germline V gene, CDR1 is SGHTA and CDR2 is FQGTGA. The length of the CDR3 is 17 residues. V dropped 4 bases and J dropped 2 bases, with 18 bases sitting between them. The CDR3: CASSSYRQGTTYNEQFF. CDR3 sequence (DNA): TGTGCCAGCAGCTCCTACAGGCAGGGAACTACCTACAATGAGCAGTTCTTC.

CDR3 bases: TGTGCCAGCAGCCGTATCGGGGGGCGGAACACTGAAGCTTTCTTT. It specifies CASSRIGGRNTEAFF. The chain has TRBV6-5 and TRBJ1-1, with TRBD1 as a possible D gene (6 bases). Trimming removed 6 bases from V and 1 base from J, with 15 bases in between. This CDR3 is 15 amino acids long. Germline lookup yields CDR1 MNHEY and CDR2 SVGAGI.

The CDR3 region is CASSLVGGGQGKNIQYF. CDR3 sequence (DNA): TGTGCCAGCAGCTTGGTGGGGGGGGGACAGGGAAAAAACATTCAGTACTTC. The chain uses TRBV5-4 and TRBJ2-4, with 9 bases matching TRBD1. The V gene end was trimmed by 0 bases and the J gene end by 4 bases; junction bases not matched to a gene: 8. In germline, CDR1 is SGHNT, CDR2 YYREEE (reference sequence). The CDR3 contains 17 residues.

The chain recombines TRBV30 with TRBJ2-5; D unresolved. The CDR3 loop spans 12 amino acids. V lost 1 base to trimming and J lost 2 bases, with 5 bases between them. Germline V gene sequence: CDR1 GTSNPN, CDR2 SVGIG (reference sequence). The CDR3: CAWSDLQETQYF. Here the CDR3 DNA reads TGTGCCTGGAGTGATCTTCAAGAGACCCAGTACTTC.

The rearrangement links TRBV5-6 to TRBJ2-2; D call uncertain. CDR3 length equals 15 residues. Germline loops: CDR1 SGHDT, CDR2 YYEEEE. V shed 0 bases and J shed 3 bases, with 9 bases lying between them. The CDR3 here is CASSLGQVYTGELFF. The CDR3 DNA follows: TGTGCCAGCAGCTTGGGGCAGGTCTACACCGGGGAGCTGTTTTTT.

The chain joins TRBV2 to TRBJ2-3; weak D call: TRBD2 (5 bases). V was cut by 6 bases and J by 2 bases, with 18 bases left in between. The CDR3 sequence is 16 residues long. The germline V gene has CDR1 SNHLY and CDR2 FYNNEI. In DNA, the CDR3 is TGTGCCAGCAGCCCCCAAGGGAGAGGGCTCACAGATACGCAGTATTTT. Residues: CASSPQGRGLTDTQYF.

This clone was found once. The chain joins TRBV5-4 to TRBJ2-3; 7 bases match TRBD1. Germline V gene lookup returns CDR1 SGHNT and CDR2 YYREEE (reference sequence). Trimming removed 4 bases from V and 1 base from J; junction bases left unmatched: 3. The CDR3 totals 14 residues. CDR3 protein: CASSGGQGTDTQYF. The CDR3 coding sequence is TGTGCCAGCAGCGGAGGACAGGGCACAGATACGCAGTATTTT.

This sequence joins TRBV10-2 and TRBJ1-1; D may be TRBD1 (6 bases). The V end lost 4 bases, the J end lost 5 bases, and 8 bases lay between the germline ends. The CDR3 has 12 amino acids. Germline CDR1 WSHSY, CDR2 SAAADI. CDR3 nucleotides: TGCGCCAGCAGTGCTACAGGGACTGAAGCTTTCTTT. Translation gives CASSATGTEAFF.

The V and J genes are TRBV6-1 and TRBJ2-7, with D uncertain. CDR1 MNHNS and CDR2 SASEGT come from the germline V gene. The CDR3 has 12 residues. V lost 1 base and J lost 6, with 7 bases in between. CDR3 protein: CASSEGRSEQYF. CDR3 nucleotide sequence: TGTGCCAGCAGTGAAGGGAGAAGCGAGCAGTACTTC.

This chain connects TRBV10-3 to TRBJ2-7; D gene uncertain. Germline V CDR1 and CDR2: ENHRY, SYGVKD. V was trimmed by 4 bases and J by 0 bases, leaving 16 bases between them. CDR3 length: 16 residues. CDR3 nucleotide sequence: TGTGCCATCAGTGGGCTGCGGTCGGCCTCCTCCTACGAGCAGTACTTC. Its translation is CAISGLRSASSYEQYF.

The rearrangement links TRBV9 to TRBJ2-5; D remains ambiguous. Germline V gene sequence: CDR1 SGDLS, CDR2 YYNGEE. The CDR3 totals 14 residues. Trimming took 1 base from V and 3 from J, leaving 10 bases between them. The CDR3 DNA reads TGTGCCAGCAGCGTATCGACTTGGGAAGAGACCCAGTACTTC. It yields the protein CASSVSTWEETQYF.

The chain is built from TRBV9 and TRBJ1-4; D is possibly TRBD1 (5 bases). The V and J ends lost 3 bases and 7 bases respectively, with 22 bases between them. CDR1 is SGDLS, CDR2 YYNGEE, per germline. This CDR3 spans 17 amino acids. CDR3 region: CASSATTPGLGFEKLFF. The CDR3 bases are TGTGCCAGCAGCGCGACGACCCCGGGACTTGGGTTTGAAAAACTGTTTTTT.